This entry lists 31 T cell receptor beta chains sequenced from one sample in a study of blood T cell repertoires in COVID-19. The method was immunoSEQ multiplex PCR; TCRdb's version includes in-frame clones alone and lacks a portion of them. The sample yields about 100,000 clones, approximately 90% seen once. Sequenced: peripheral blood. Every receptor here comes from a man between 60 and 70 years old with acute or convalescent COVID-19.

The chain joins TRBV15 to TRBJ2-1; 13 bases match TRBD2. Germline V gene lookup returns CDR1 LNHNV and CDR2 YYDKDF (reference sequence). The CDR3 loop spans 15 amino acids. V dropped 6 bases and J dropped 6; count of bases not matched to a gene: 5. CDR3 in amino acids: CATRLAGGPFNEQFF. The CDR3 DNA follows: TGTGCCACCAGACTAGCGGGAGGGCCCTTCAATGAGCAGTTCTTC.

The chain recombines TRBV5-1 with TRBJ2-7; D is perhaps TRBD2 (6 bases). Germline CDR1 and CDR2: SGHRS and YFSETQ. There are 13 residues in the CDR3. V was cut by 4 bases and J by 7 bases, with 15 bases left in between. CDR3 in DNA: TGCGCCAGCAGCGTGAGGACTGCGGGGGAGCAGTACTTC. This translates into CASSVRTAGEQYF.

The chain combines TRBV19 with TRBJ1-4; a weak D match, TRBD1 (5 bases). V was pared by 4 bases and J by 0 bases, with 9 bases between. The CDR3 loop spans 15 amino acids. Per germline, CDR1 LNHDA and CDR2 SQIVND (reference sequence). The CDR3, as DNA: TGTGCCAGTAGTAGAGACAGTGCAACTAATGAAAAACTGTTTTTT. Translated: CASSRDSATNEKLFF.

CDR3 nucleotide sequence: TGTGCCAGTAGTAAGACGGAGGGGCGGCTTTATTCACCCCTCCACTTT. Encoded protein: CASSKTEGRLYSPLHF. The rearrangement joins TRBV19 to TRBJ1-6, with D maybe TRBD1 (5 bases). V lost 4 bases, J lost 8 bases, and 18 bases lay in between. The CDR3 is 16 residues long. Germline values: CDR1 LNHDA, CDR2 SQIVND (reference sequence).

The chain joins TRBV6-5 to TRBJ2-5, with 12 bases lining up with TRBD2. From germline, CDR1 is MNHEY and CDR2 SVGAGI. The CDR3 sequence is 14 residues long. After removal of 6 bases from V and 6 bases from J, the junction contained 5 bases not matched to a gene. This CDR3 is CASSLAGGVKTQYF. In nucleotides, the CDR3 is TGTGCCAGCAGCCTAGCGGGAGGGGTGAAGACCCAGTACTTC.

The V gene is TRBV5-1, the J gene TRBJ1-2; TRBD1 is a possible D gene (6 bases). In germline, CDR1 is SGHRS, CDR2 YFSETQ. The V end was cut by 4 bases, the J end by 3 bases, with 13 bases between. The CDR3 has 14 residues. Here the CDR3 reads CASSIGQTHYGYTF. CDR3 bases: TGCGCCAGCAGCATAGGACAGACGCACTATGGCTACACCTTC.

The chain links TRBV19 to TRBJ2-6, with D unclear. V was cut by 1 base and J by 0 bases, with 10 bases left in between. This CDR3 is built from 17 residues. Per germline, CDR1 LNHDA and CDR2 SQIVND (reference sequence). CDR3 coding DNA: TGTGCCAGTAGTATAGGAGTTTGGAGCTCTGGGGCCAACGTCCTGACTTTC. Amino acid sequence: CASSIGVWSSGANVLTF.

The rearrangement links TRBV15 to TRBJ1-2; D uncertain. V shed 0 bases and J shed 7 bases, with 12 bases lying between them. Germline V gene data show CDR1 as LNHNV and CDR2 as YYDKDF (reference sequence). The CDR3 runs 14 residues. The CDR3 nucleotides read TGTGCCACCAGCAGAGATGGTACAGTCGGTGGCTACACCTTC. This translates into CATSRDGTVGGYTF.

The chain is built from TRBV9 and TRBJ1-2, with TRBD1 as a possible D gene (6 bases). Per the germline V gene, CDR1 is SGDLS and CDR2 is YYNGEE. Trimming shortened V by 4 bases and J by 4 bases, and 11 bases separated the two germline ends. This CDR3 contains 13 residues. The CDR3 DNA sequence: TGTGCCAGCAGCCCCGGACAGACCTATGGCTACACCTTC. It yields the protein CASSPGQTYGYTF.

The V gene is TRBV27, the J gene TRBJ2-5, with D tentatively TRBD2 (5 bases). Per germline, CDR1 MNHEY and CDR2 SMNVEV (reference sequence). There are 16 residues in the CDR3. V was cut by 6 bases and J by 5 bases, with 22 bases left in between. CDR3 loop: CASRPSTILREETQYF. The CDR3 nucleotides read TGTGCCAGCAGGCCCAGTACGATCCTGAGGGAGGAGACCCAGTACTTC.

J is TRBJ2-7 and V is TRBV11-2; TRBD1 agrees at 8 bases. This CDR3 is 14 amino acids long. The junction had 10 bases not matched to a gene; V was cut back by 3 bases and J by 9 bases. CDR1 is SGHAT and CDR2 is FQNNGV in the germline V gene. The CDR3 nucleotides are TGTGCCAGCAGCTTGGGCAGGGGGCTCGGCGGGCAGTACTTC. This codes for CASSLGRGLGGQYF.

This chain uses TRBV5-1 with TRBJ2-3, with 7 bases lining up with TRBD1. The germline CDR1 and CDR2 sequences are SGHRS and YFSETQ. Trimming took 2 bases from V and 3 from J; bases not matched to a gene: 3. This CDR3 has 14 amino acids. CDR3 bases: TGCGCCAGCAGCTTAGGGGGCTGGACAGATACGCAGTATTTT. Translated, it gives CASSLGGWTDTQYF.

The table lists this clone with a count of one. V gene TRBV28 combines with J gene TRBJ1-5, with 7 bases that match TRBD1. The CDR3 extends over 14 amino acids. CDR1 MDHEN and CDR2 SYDVKM come from the germline V gene. V shed 5 bases and J 2 bases; nucleotides not matched to a gene: 3. The CDR3 here is CASSQGQRNQPQHF. CDR3 in DNA: TGTGCCAGCAGTCAGGGACAGCGCAATCAGCCCCAGCATTTT.

This clone was seen just once. The chain recombines TRBV25-1 with TRBJ1-2; 9 bases are a match to TRBD1. Germline-derived CDR1 and CDR2 are MGHDK and SYGVNS. This CDR3 is 14 amino acids long. J lost 6 bases, V lost 7 bases, and 9 bases had no gene match. CDR3 sequence reads: CASTREDRGNGYTF. In DNA, the CDR3 is TGTGCCAGCACCCGAGAGGACAGGGGTAATGGCTACACCTTC.

This clone was counted once. The CDR3 spells CASRGQGAPSETQYF. The CDR3 nucleotides read TGTGCCAGCAGAGGACAGGGGGCCCCTTCAGAGACCCAGTACTTC. This chain joins TRBV6-5 and TRBJ2-5; 11 bases are a match to TRBD1. Germline CDR1 reads MNHEY; CDR2 reads SVGAGI. J gave up 4 bases and V 6 bases, and 7 bases lay outside the gene matches. The CDR3 runs 15 residues.

This clone has only one observation. The V gene is TRBV7-3, the J gene TRBJ2-3; D unresolved. The V gene lost 0 bases and the J gene lost 1 base, with 14 bases spanning the gap. Germline CDR1 reads SGHTA; CDR2 reads FQGTGA. The CDR3 loop spans 17 amino acids. CDR3 loop: CASSLTIESVGTDTQYF. In nucleotides, the CDR3 is TGTGCCAGCAGCTTAACGATCGAGTCGGTAGGCACAGATACGCAGTATTTT.

The chain uses TRBV25-1 and TRBJ1-4; weak D call: TRBD1 (5 bases). This CDR3 has 12 amino acids. V gave up 6 bases and J gave up 8 bases, with 10 bases separating them. From germline, CDR1 is MGHDK and CDR2 SYGVNS. The CDR3 DNA reads TGTGCCAGCAGCCAGGGTTGGGAAAAACTGTTTTTT. Translation gives CASSQGWEKLFF. The variable domain in full, completed from reference TRBV25-1 and TRBJ1-4, reads EADIYQTPRYLVIGTGKKITLECSQTMGHDKMYWYQQDPGMELHLIHYSYGVNSTEKGDLSSESTVSRIRTEHFPLTLESARPSHTSQYLCASSQGWEKLFFGSGTQLSVL.

The rearrangement links TRBV27 to TRBJ2-7, with a tentative D call TRBD1 (6 bases). V lost 5 bases and J lost 3, with 14 bases in between. CDR1 and CDR2 (germline): MNHEY, SMNVEV (reference sequence). The CDR3 loop spans 14 amino acids. The CDR3 region has the DNA TGTGCCAGCAGTCATGGGGACATTAACTACGAGCAGTACTTC. This codes for CASSHGDINYEQYF.

The chain has TRBV2 and TRBJ1-6; D gene ambiguous. V lost 3 bases and J 16 bases, leaving 13 bases between the germline ends. CDR1 and CDR2 from the germline V gene are SNHLY and FYNNEI. The CDR3 is 12 residues long. CDR3 protein: CASSDIGSSLHF. The DNA of the CDR3 is TGTGCCAGCAGTGATATAGGTAGCTCTCTCCACTTT.

Only one count was recorded for this clone. The chain is built from TRBV27 and TRBJ2-7; the D gene is possibly TRBD2 (5 bases). The CDR3 contains 14 residues. Trimming shortened V by 5 bases and J by 3 bases, and 14 bases separated the two germline ends. Per the germline V gene, CDR1 is MNHEY and CDR2 is SMNVEV (reference sequence). CDR3 DNA sequence: TGTGCCAGCAGTAGAAGCGGCCAAGTCTACGAGCAGTACGTC. This encodes CASSRSGQVYEQYV.

With regard to this clone: At one of its ends the junction is not consistent with the germline gene, which may arise from a read error. The chain is built from TRBV7-7 and TRBJ2-3; TRBD2 agrees at 9 bases. The germline gives CDR1 SSHAT, CDR2 FNYEAQ (reference sequence). This CDR3 has 15 amino acids. The CDR3: CASSLLAGVPDTQYF. As DNA, the CDR3 is TGTGCTAGCAGCTTATTAGCGGGAGTCCCAGATACGCAGTATTTT.

V is TRBV6-2 or TRBV6-3 and J is TRBJ2-1, with a weak D call TRBD2 (6 bases). V lost 4 bases to trimming and J lost 4 bases, with 11 bases between them. Germline CDR1 and CDR2: MNHEY and SVGEGT. This CDR3 has 14 amino acids. The CDR3 region has the DNA TGTGCCAGCAGTTCGGCGGGGATATACAATGAGCAGTTCTTC. Amino acid sequence: CASSSAGIYNEQFF.

The gene calls are TRBV10-1 and TRBJ2-3, with 7 bases aligning to TRBD2. J lost 2 bases, V lost 2 bases, and 7 bases had no gene match. Per germline, CDR1 WNHNN and CDR2 SYGVQD (reference sequence). The CDR3 length is 16 residues. The CDR3 is CASSEVPGGFTDTQYF. As DNA, the CDR3 is TGCGCCAGCAGTGAGGTTCCGGGAGGATTCACAGATACGCAGTATTTT.

The chain combines TRBV5-1 with TRBJ2-2; 11 positions agree with TRBD1. The CDR3 is 15 amino acids. The germline gives CDR1 SGHRS, CDR2 YFSETQ. Unmatched junction bases numbered 6, after V lost 6 bases and J lost 5 bases. The CDR3 protein is CASTPGQGGTGELFF. In DNA form, the CDR3 reads TGCGCCAGCACCCCGGGACAGGGGGGAACCGGGGAGCTGTTTTTT.

The chain links TRBV6-6 to TRBJ1-6, with 10 bases identical to TRBD1. The CDR3 has 17 amino acids. The germline CDR1 and CDR2 sequences are MNHNY and SVGAGI (reference sequence). With 5 bases clipped from V and 10 bases from J, the junction kept 14 bases outside the gene matches. The CDR3 is CASSPRTGGVLRSPLHF. The CDR3 region has the DNA TGTGCCAGCAGTCCCAGGACAGGGGGAGTACTTCGATCACCCCTCCACTTT.

The chain links TRBV5-8 to TRBJ2-7; no firm D call. The length of the CDR3 is 11 residues. Trimming took 0 bases from V and 6 from J, leaving 4 bases between them. Germline CDR1 reads SGHTS; CDR2 reads YDEGEE. Here the CDR3 DNA reads TGTGCCAGCAGCTTGGCCTTCGAGCAGTACTTC. It specifies CASSLAFEQYF.

This chain joins TRBV5-4 and TRBJ1-2; D is possibly TRBD1 (5 bases). The CDR3 runs 13 residues. V was pared by 2 bases and J by 4 bases, with 9 bases between. Looked up from germline, CDR1 is SGHNT and CDR2 is YYREEE (reference sequence). Here the CDR3 DNA reads TGTGCCAGCAGCTTACCTGACAGCTATGGCTACACCTTC. It yields the protein CASSLPDSYGYTF.

The chain is built from TRBV2 and TRBJ2-5; D gene ambiguous. V lost 7 bases and J lost 0, with 3 bases in between. The length of the CDR3 is 11 residues. Per germline, CDR1 SNHLY and CDR2 FYNNEI. Here the CDR3 reads CASNYQETQYF. The CDR3 DNA is TGTGCCAGCAACTACCAAGAGACCCAGTACTTC.

The CDR3 reads CASSLLRGSNEQFF. The CDR3 DNA follows: TGCGCCAGCAGCTTGTTACGGGGGAGCAATGAGCAGTTCTTC. This sequence joins TRBV5-1 and TRBJ2-1, with a weak D call TRBD2 (6 bases). V lost 1 base and J 6 bases, leaving 11 bases between the germline ends. Germline V gene data show CDR1 as SGHRS and CDR2 as YFSETQ. The CDR3 runs 14 residues.

The rearrangement links TRBV18 to TRBJ1-2, with D perhaps matching TRBD1 (5 bases). The germline gives CDR1 KGHSH, CDR2 LQKENI. The length of the CDR3 is 17 residues. Trimming cost V 1 base and J 4 bases, with 19 bases left between them. CDR3 DNA sequence: TGTGCCAGCTCACCACTCGTCGGGGGTACCAAGGGCTATGGCTACACCTTC. It is translated as CASSPLVGGTKGYGYTF.

The V and J genes are TRBV30 and TRBJ2-1; D is undetermined. The CDR3 runs 12 residues. Per germline, CDR1 GTSNPN and CDR2 SVGIG (reference sequence). V was cut by 5 bases and J by 7 bases, with 12 bases left in between. The DNA for the CDR3 is TGTGCCTGGGAGTCCCACGGGAATGAGCAGTTCTTC. Translating gives CAWESHGNEQFF. Full variable domain (outside the CDR3, taken from reference TRBV30 and TRBJ2-1): SQTIHQWPATLVQPVGSPLSLECTVEGTSNPNLYWYRQAAGRGLQLLFYSVGIGQISSEVPQNLSASRPQDRQFILSSKKLLLSDSGFYLCAWESHGNEQFFGPGTRLTVL.